This T cell receptor beta chain was sequenced for a study of cytomegalovirus exposure and HLA in healthy donors. Regarding the study as a whole: Presence/absence results assume similar sequencing depth per donor, which may not hold.

This CDR3 is 14 amino acids long. Between the trimmed V and J ends, which lost 3 bases and 7 bases, there was a span of 16 bases. Germline V CDR1 and CDR2: SGHVS, FQNEAQ. This PCR relied on a set of 60 Vbeta primers and 13 Jbeta primers. Using immunoSEQ multiplex PCR, the repertoire was profiled, and TCRdb retains in-frame clones only, with some absent. This table holds some 120,000 clones, roughly 82% found once. In this sample, this clone turned up a few times. The antigen is not known. V is TRBV7-8 and J is TRBJ2-7; TRBD2 is a possible D gene (6 bases). The TCR was taken from a woman in her 40s in good health and CMV-seropositive. Sequenced input: PBMCs. The CDR3 DNA reads TGTGCCAGCAGCTTGGGGGACTCCCTAGAAGAGCAGTACTTC. It is translated as CASSLGDSLEEQYF. The entire variable domain, with the rest obtained from reference TRBV7-8 and TRBJ2-7, is as follows: GAGVSQSPRYKVAKRGQDVALRCDPISGHVSLFWYQQALGQGPEFLTYFQNEAQLDKSGLPSDRFFAERPEGSVSTLKIQRTQQEDSAVYLCASSLGDSLEEQYFGPGTRLTVT.